The 30 T cell receptor beta chains in this list originate from one sample, sequenced in a study of cytomegalovirus exposure and HLA in healthy donors. The PCR made use of 60 Vbeta and 13 Jbeta primers. Data came from immunoSEQ multiplex PCR; TCRdb stores just in-frame clones and leaves some out. The sample lists around 99,000 clones; approximately 73% were seen once. Sequencing used PBMCs. Receptor source: a man in his forties in good health and CMV-seronegative.

The CDR3 DNA reads as TGCAGCGCAGCACTAGCGGGTCCCTACGAGCAGTACTTC. Translating it yields CSAALAGPYEQYF. This chain connects TRBV29-1 to TRBJ2-7, with TRBD2 identical over 9 bases. CDR3 size: 13 residues. Germline values: CDR1 SQVTM, CDR2 ANQGSEA. The V gene end was trimmed by 7 bases and the J gene end by 2 bases; junction bases not matched to a gene: 6.

V usage is TRBV7-9 and J usage is TRBJ2-1; D ambiguous. The CDR3 length is 14 residues. Deletions cut 1 base from V and 6 bases from J, with 10 bases between. The germline gives CDR1 SEHNR, CDR2 FQNEAQ (reference sequence). CDR3 protein: CASSLVDRSNEQFF. The CDR3 DNA reads as TGTGCCAGCAGCTTAGTGGATCGGAGCAATGAGCAGTTCTTC.

This sequence joins TRBV6-4 and TRBJ2-2; TRBD2 aligns across 8 bases. Germline values: CDR1 MRHNA, CDR2 SNTAGT. V dropped 6 bases and J dropped 3; count of bases not matched to a gene: 3. CDR3 size: 14 residues. This chain's CDR3 is CASSQAGDTGELFF. In nucleotides, the CDR3 is TGTGCCAGCAGCCAAGCGGGAGACACCGGGGAGCTGTTTTTT.

The chain uses TRBV7-9 and TRBJ2-3; TRBD1 matches 8 bases. Trimming took 7 bases from V and 1 from J; bases not matched to a gene: 10. This CDR3 spans 16 amino acids. CDR1 is SEHNR, CDR2 FQNEAQ, per germline (reference sequence). The CDR3 loop reads CASIAPPGQGTDTQYF. CDR3 in DNA: TGTGCCAGCATCGCGCCGCCGGGACAGGGCACAGATACGCAGTATTTT.

This rearrangement joins TRBV19 to TRBJ2-5, with 10 bases matching TRBD2. V was pared by 1 base and J by 4 bases, with 9 bases of the junction left unmatched. Germline V gene data show CDR1 as LNHDA and CDR2 as SQIVND (reference sequence). This CDR3 has 17 amino acids. The CDR3 region is CASSIGISGGVRETQYF. CDR3 DNA: TGTGCCAGTAGTATAGGTATAAGCGGGGGGGTTCGAGAGACCCAGTACTTC.

The CDR3 coding sequence is TGTGCCAGTAGTATAAGGGGGAAGAATGAGCAGTTCTTC. This translates into CASSIRGKNEQFF. The rearrangement joins TRBV19 to TRBJ2-1, with D tentatively TRBD1 (6 bases). The V gene's germline CDR1 is LNHDA and CDR2 SQIVND (reference sequence). With 2 bases removed from V and 7 bases from J, the gap between germline ends came to 9 bases. The CDR3 sequence is 13 residues long.

This chain connects TRBV5-4 to TRBJ1-5; no reliable D call. The ends were cut back, 1 base at V and 4 bases at J, with 15 bases in the middle. The germline V gene encodes CDR1 SGHNT and CDR2 YYREEE (reference sequence). This CDR3 has 16 residues. The CDR3, as DNA: TGTGCCAGCAGCTTGATGGGCCCTCCGGGGAATCAGCCCCAGCATTTT. Protein sequence: CASSLMGPPGNQPQHF. Together with reference TRBV5-4 and TRBJ1-5, the CDR3 gives the full variable domain: ETGVTQSPTHLIKTRGQQVTLRCSSQSGHNTVSWYQQALGQGPQFIFQYYREEENGRGNFPPRFSGLQFPNYSSELNVNALELDDSALYLCASSLMGPPGNQPQHFGDGTRLSIL.

Comments on this clone: The junction departs from the called germline gene at one end, perhaps through a read error. This rearrangement joins TRBV7-9 to TRBJ1-2; weak D call: TRBD1 (6 bases). The length of the CDR3 is 11 residues. Germline V gene sequence: CDR1 SEHNR, CDR2 FQNEAQ (reference sequence). The DNA for the CDR3 is TGTGCCAGCAGCGCCACTGGGACACCAATGTTC. Translating gives CASSATGTPMF.

This clone is a singleton in its sample. The gene calls are TRBV27 and TRBJ2-7; D perhaps matches TRBD1 (6 bases). V lost 2 bases, J lost 2 bases, and 16 bases lay in between. The CDR3 is 16 residues long. Germline V CDR1 and CDR2: MNHEY, SMNVEV (reference sequence). In DNA form, the CDR3 reads TGTGCCAGCAGTTTAGCCCGACAGGCAGCCCCCTACGAGCAGTACTTC. It is translated as CASSLARQAAPYEQYF.

This chain uses TRBV19 with TRBJ1-1; 10 positions match TRBD1. Germline V gene lookup returns CDR1 LNHDA and CDR2 SQIVND (reference sequence). This CDR3 has 17 amino acids. V was pared by 1 base and J by 5 bases, with 10 bases of the junction left unmatched. The CDR3 DNA follows: TGTGCCAGTAGTATAGGAAGTGACAGGGGGCCGGGAACTGAAGCTTTCTTT. Translating gives CASSIGSDRGPGTEAFF.

This sequence joins TRBV4-1 and TRBJ2-1, with 8 bases that match TRBD2. Germline V gene lookup returns CDR1 MGHRA and CDR2 YSYEKL. With V trimmed by 4 bases and J by 6 bases, 14 bases remained unmatched. The CDR3 sequence is 17 residues long. The CDR3: CASSLLLSGTSGNEQFF. The DNA of the CDR3 is TGCGCCAGCAGCCTCCTACTGTCCGGGACTAGTGGCAATGAGCAGTTCTTC.

The V and J genes are TRBV7-9 and TRBJ2-4; D is perhaps TRBD1 (5 bases). Trimming stripped 7 bases from V and 0 bases from J, with 19 bases between. Germline V gene sequence: CDR1 SEHNR, CDR2 FQNEAQ (reference sequence). This CDR3 comprises 17 residues. CDR3 DNA: TGTGCCAGCACGACGCCAGGGATAGGGGAAGCCAAAAACATTCAGTACTTC. It specifies CASTTPGIGEAKNIQYF.

This clone was seen once. The V call is TRBV30, the J call TRBJ2-7; TRBD1 agrees at 10 bases. From germline, CDR1 is GTSNPN and CDR2 SVGIG (reference sequence). The J segment lost 7 bases and the V segment lost 5 bases, leaving 14 bases of the junction unmatched. This CDR3 comprises 15 residues. This chain's CDR3 is CAWGEGTGVTGEQYF. The CDR3 DNA is TGTGCCTGGGGGGAAGGGACAGGGGTGACAGGGGAGCAGTACTTC. The full variable domain, in which reference TRBV30 and TRBJ2-7 provide the parts outside the CDR3, is SQTIHQWPATLVQPVGSPLSLECTVEGTSNPNLYWYRQAAGRGLQLLFYSVGIGQISSEVPQNLSASRPQDRQFILSSKKLLLSDSGFYLCAWGEGTGVTGEQYFGPGTRLTVT.

This chain joins TRBV11-2 and TRBJ2-1; D is ambiguous. Trimming removed 2 bases from V and 5 bases from J, with 7 bases in between. CDR3 length equals 13 residues. Germline CDR1 reads SGHAT; CDR2 reads FQNNGV. CDR3 loop: CASSLHENNEQFF. DNA of the CDR3: TGTGCCAGCAGCTTACACGAGAACAATGAGCAGTTCTTC.

This clone was recorded a few times. The chain employs TRBV5-4 and TRBJ2-3, with D perhaps matching TRBD2 (6 bases). This CDR3 region has 16 residues. Germline V CDR1 and CDR2: SGHNT, YYREEE (reference sequence). V lost 0 bases, J lost 4 bases, and 15 bases lay in between. For the CDR3, the DNA is TGTGCCAGCAGCTTGGCAAGAGGAGGGGAAGCAGATACGCAGTATTTT. As protein: CASSLARGGEADTQYF.

CDR3 in DNA: TGCGCCAGCAGCCTACGGACAGGGAACACCGGGGAGCTGTTTTTT. It codes for CASSLRTGNTGELFF. V usage is TRBV5-1 and J usage is TRBJ2-2, with TRBD1 identical over 7 bases. The CDR3 contains 15 residues. Per germline, CDR1 SGHRS and CDR2 YFSETQ. V shed 4 bases, J shed 1 base, and the junction held 4 bases outside the gene matches. Full variable domain (missing parts from reference TRBV5-1 and TRBJ2-2): KAGVTQTPRYLIKTRGQQVTLSCSPISGHRSVSWYQQTPGQGLQFLFEYFSETQRNKGNFPGRFSGRQFSNSRSEMNVSTLELGDSALYLCASSLRTGNTGELFFGEGSRLTVL.

This clone appeared once. CDR3 region: CASSAREQQGYTF. CDR3 bases: TGTGCCAGCAGTGCCCGAGAACAGCAAGGCTACACCTTC. The genes are TRBV6-1 and TRBJ1-2; D remains unclear. The CDR3 consists of 13 residues. CDR1 is MNHNS, CDR2 SASEGT, per germline. V lost 4 bases to trimming and J lost 8 bases, with 14 bases between them.

This chain joins TRBV7-6 and TRBJ1-4; no clear D gene. The ends were cut back, 5 bases at V and 3 bases at J, with 13 bases in the middle. Germline V gene sequence: CDR1 SGHVS, CDR2 FNYEAQ. This CDR3 is built from 15 residues. In DNA, the CDR3 is TGTGCCAGCAGCGAGGGCCGCGGGGCTAATGAAAAACTGTTTTTT. It encodes CASSEGRGANEKLFF.

The chain couples TRBV7-9 to TRBJ1-2; no clear D gene. V was cut by 1 base and J by 1 base, with 7 bases left in between. CDR3 size: 14 residues. Germline CDR1 is SEHNR and CDR2 is FQNEAQ (reference sequence). Here the CDR3 DNA reads TGTGCCAGCAGCTTAGACACATATAACTATGGCTACACCTTC. It specifies CASSLDTYNYGYTF.

The V gene is TRBV29-1, the J gene TRBJ2-3; 7 positions match TRBD1. The CDR3 has 15 amino acids. The germline V gene encodes CDR1 SQVTM and CDR2 ANQGSEA. V lost 8 bases and J lost 3; bases outside the gene matches: 14. In nucleotides, the CDR3 is TGCAGCACTGGGACAGCGCAATCGGGGACAGATACGCAGTATTTT. This translates into CSTGTAQSGTDTQYF.

The J gene is TRBJ2-2, the V gene TRBV19; D unclear. Trimming removed 7 bases from V and 0 bases from J, with 12 bases in between. The germline gives CDR1 LNHDA, CDR2 SQIVND (reference sequence). The CDR3 runs to 15 residues. Here the CDR3 DNA reads TGTGCCAGTACCCCGACACCCGCGAACACCGGGGAGCTGTTTTTT. This codes for CASTPTPANTGELFF.

CDR3 in DNA: TGTGCCAGCAGCCGAGCCGGAGGGTATAAGGAGACCCAGTACTTC. Its protein product is CASSRAGGYKETQYF. V gene TRBV7-2 combines with J gene TRBJ2-5; D perhaps matches TRBD2 (6 bases). CDR1 and CDR2 (germline): SGHTA, FQGNSA. This CDR3 is 15 amino acids long. V shed 5 bases and J shed 5 bases, with 18 bases lying between them.

The gene calls are TRBV4-2 and TRBJ2-7, with D unclear. Between the trimmed V and J ends, which lost 2 bases and 3 bases, there was a span of 17 bases. CDR3 length equals 16 residues. Germline V lookup: CDR1 LGHNA, CDR2 YNFKEQ. CDR3 region: CASSQNWAEFNYEQYF. For the CDR3, the DNA is TGTGCCAGCAGCCAAAACTGGGCCGAATTCAACTACGAGCAGTACTTC.

The rearrangement joins TRBV19 to TRBJ1-2, with 7 positions matching TRBD1. From germline, CDR1 is LNHDA and CDR2 SQIVND (reference sequence). This CDR3 contains 17 residues. With V trimmed by 5 bases and J by 0 bases, 12 bases remained unmatched. The CDR3 sequence: CASSPLDRALPNYGYTF. The CDR3 region has the DNA TGTGCCAGTAGTCCGCTCGACAGGGCTCTTCCTAACTATGGCTACACCTTC.

The J gene is TRBJ1-4, the V gene TRBV15; D is undetermined. The CDR3 covers 15 residues. CDR1 LNHNV and CDR2 YYDKDF come from the germline V gene (reference sequence). The germline V and J ends were trimmed by 4 bases and 3 bases, with 12 bases remaining between them. The CDR3 region is CATSTGIGANEKLFF. CDR3 DNA: TGTGCCACCAGCACGGGAATTGGGGCTAATGAAAAACTGTTTTTT. Full variable domain (remainder filled in from reference TRBV15 and TRBJ1-4): DAMVIQNPRYQVTQFGKPVTLSCSQTLNHNVMYWYQQKSSQAPKLLFHYYDKDFNNEADTPDNFQSRRPNTSFCFLDIRSPGLGDTAMYLCATSTGIGANEKLFFGSGTQLSVL.

J is TRBJ1-6 and V is TRBV7-2, with a tentative D call TRBD1 (6 bases). Germline V gives CDR1 SGHTA, CDR2 FQGNSA. The V gene lost 5 bases and the J gene lost 9 bases, with 14 bases spanning the gap. The CDR3 sequence is 14 residues long. CDR3: CASSGGIGGSPLHF. The CDR3 DNA reads TGTGCCAGCAGCGGGGGCATCGGTGGTTCACCCCTCCACTTT.

This clone appeared a few times. This chain uses TRBV5-1 with TRBJ2-2; D is perhaps TRBD2 (5 bases). Germline values: CDR1 SGHRS, CDR2 YFSETQ. The CDR3 consists of 15 residues. V lost 2 bases and J 7 bases, leaving 15 bases between the germline ends. The DNA of the CDR3 is TGCGCCAGCAGCTTAACGGACTCCTGGGGCGGGGAGCTGTTTTTT. Encoded protein: CASSLTDSWGGELFF.

The genes are TRBV4-1 and TRBJ2-5; TRBD2 matches at 13 bases. The J segment lost 2 bases and the V segment lost 0 bases, leaving 6 bases of the junction unmatched. This CDR3 is 18 amino acids long. The V gene's germline CDR1 is MGHRA and CDR2 YSYEKL. The CDR3 region has the DNA TGCGCCAGCAGCCAAGATTTACTAGCGGGGGGGAGACAAGAGACCCAGTACTTC. It translates to CASSQDLLAGGRQETQYF.

In this sample, this clone turned up a few times. Other nucleotide sequences from this sample produce the same CDR3. This chain joins TRBV4-3 and TRBJ1-4; D is uncertain. Trimming took 4 bases from V and 0 from J, leaving 9 bases between them. CDR1 is LGHNA, CDR2 YSLEER, per germline. CDR3 size: 15 residues. This CDR3 is CASSPTFATNEKLFF. CDR3 in DNA: TGCGCCAGCAGCCCCACTTTTGCAACTAATGAAAAACTGTTTTTT.

The gene calls are TRBV5-4 and TRBJ2-3; 8 bases map to TRBD1. The CDR3 has 16 residues. Trimming removed 4 bases from V and 1 base from J; junction bases left unmatched: 8. CDR1 is SGHNT and CDR2 is YYREEE in the germline V gene (reference sequence). The CDR3 protein is CASSRKTGVGTDTQYF. In DNA form, the CDR3 reads TGTGCCAGCAGCCGAAAGACAGGGGTGGGCACAGATACGCAGTATTTT.